This T cell receptor beta chain emerged from a study of blood T cell repertoires in COVID-19. Study details: The origin of the acute and convalescent COVID-19 samples was the United States, Italy and Spain. Sample material is recorded as cDNA or gDNA derived from T cells, B-cell-depleted T cells, or PBMCs.

Authors' data handling: By means of reference gene primer amplification, nucleated cell counts were estimated. The protocol was immunoSEQ multiplex PCR, while the TCRdb copy is restricted to in-frame clones and leaves out a portion. V and J calls and clone size follow that table, whereas D and trimming were derived from the DNA. The table has about 260,000 clones, 65% to 90% seen once; the top ten hold approximately 12%. This clone was counted between two and nine times. J was trimmed by 5 bases and V by 3 bases; bases with no gene match: 4. Germline CDR1 is SQVTM and CDR2 is ANQGSEA. CDR3 size: 13 residues.

This clonotype originated in a human donor in a cohort sampled during active COVID-19. The sequenced sample was peripheral blood. J is TRBJ2-3 and V is TRBV29-1; 8 bases map to TRBD1. Here the CDR3 DNA reads TGCAGCGTTGAGGGCAGGGGGCAAGATACGCAGTATTTT. Encoded protein: CSVEGRGQDTQYF.